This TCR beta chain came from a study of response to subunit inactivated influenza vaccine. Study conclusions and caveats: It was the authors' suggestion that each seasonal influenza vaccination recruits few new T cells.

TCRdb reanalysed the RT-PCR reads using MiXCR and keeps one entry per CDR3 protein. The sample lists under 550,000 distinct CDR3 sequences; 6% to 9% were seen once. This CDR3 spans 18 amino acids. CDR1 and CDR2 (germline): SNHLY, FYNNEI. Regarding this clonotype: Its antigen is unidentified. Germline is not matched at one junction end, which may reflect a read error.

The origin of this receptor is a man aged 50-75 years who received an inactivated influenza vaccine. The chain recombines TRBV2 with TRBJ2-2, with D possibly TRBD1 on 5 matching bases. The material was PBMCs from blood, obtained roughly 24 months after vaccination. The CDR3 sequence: CTSSPGSHLTPSTGELFF. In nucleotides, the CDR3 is TGTACCAGCAGTCCAGGGTCTCACTTAACCCCGAGCACCGGGGAGCTGTTTTTT.